The rows below give T cell receptor beta chains drawn from one sample of a study of spatial heterogeneity in lung cancer. MiXCR, applied by TCRdb to the 5' RACE reads, yields one record per CDR3 protein. The sample has roughly 120,000 distinct CDR3 sequences, 12% seen once. The source material was PBMCs, sampled at follow-up. These receptors all stem from a male donor with early-stage non-small cell lung cancer. Each CDR3 is given with its conserved first and last residue. A D gene is named only where the DNA matches it firmly. For some rows the clone size is stated as once, few or many, or as a class when expanded; others skip it.

D	V	size	J	CDR3	DNA
-	TRBV18	few	TRBJ1-6	CASSPQGSSPLHF	TGTGCCAGCTCACCACAGGGTAGCTCACCCCTCCACTTT
-	TRBV6-1	many	TRBJ1-4	CASSDPKRGQIATNEKLFF	TGTGCCAGCAGTGACCCCAAACGCGGACAGATTGCAACTAATGAAAAACTGTTTTTT
TRBD1	TRBV7-9	-	TRBJ1-1	CASSLTGGFTEAFF	TGTGCCAGCAGCCTGACAGGGGGTTTCACTGAAGCTTTCTTT
TRBD1	TRBV4-3	many	TRBJ2-6	CASSQDRGQGFSGANVLTF	TGCGCCAGCAGCCAAGATAGGGGACAGGGTTTTTCTGGGGCCAACGTCCTGACTTTC
TRBD1	TRBV6-5	many	TRBJ1-5	CASSYSQGASQPQHF	TGTGCCAGCAGTTACTCTCAGGGGGCAAGTCAGCCCCAGCATTTT
TRBD1	TRBV11-3	few	TRBJ2-1	CASSLSGQGAGEQFF	TGTGCCAGCAGCTTAAGTGGCCAGGGGGCCGGTGAGCAGTTCTTC
TRBD1	TRBV24-1	few	TRBJ1-2	CATSEPGTAFGYTF	TGTGCCACCAGTGAGCCCGGGACAGCCTTTGGCTACACCTTC
-	TRBV7-2	-	TRBJ2-5	CASSLLVEETQYF	TGTGCCAGCAGCTTGTTGGTGGAAGAGACCCAGTACTTC
TRBD1	TRBV7-9	few	TRBJ2-7	CASSPSPRLGGAYEQYF	TGTGCCAGCAGCCCTAGCCCGAGGTTAGGGGGCGCCTACGAGCAGTACTTC
-	TRBV7-8	-	TRBJ1-5	CASSSPLVPQHF	TGTGCCAGCAGCTCCCCTTTGGTACCCCAGCATTTT
-	TRBV19	medium-sized	TRBJ2-3	CASSLSTGASSTDTQYF	TGTGCCAGTAGTCTCTCTACTGGGGCTTCTAGCACAGATACGCAGTATTTT
TRBD1	TRBV4-3	-	TRBJ1-1	CASSHRQGAGTEAFF	TGCGCCAGCAGCCATCGCCAGGGGGCAGGAACTGAAGCTTTCTTT
-	TRBV29-1	many	TRBJ1-1	CSGTANTEAFF	TGCAGCGGGACAGCGAACACTGAAGCTTTCTTT
TRBD2	TRBV2	many	TRBJ2-1	CASRASGLYNEQFF	TGTGCCAGCAGGGCTAGCGGACTATACAATGAGCAGTTCTTC
-	TRBV5-1	-	TRBJ1-6	CASSLETAGALRF	TGCGCCAGCAGCTTGGAGACAGCGGGGGCCCTCCGCTTT
TRBD2	TRBV6-5	-	TRBJ2-5	CASSLGLAGGRETQYF	TGTGCCAGCAGCCTCGGACTAGCGGGGGGGCGAGAGACCCAGTACTTC
TRBD1	TRBV9	few	TRBJ1-3	CASSVGDRVRNTIYF	TGTGCCAGCAGCGTAGGGGACAGGGTACGAAACACCATATATTTT
TRBD1	TRBV5-1	few	TRBJ2-2	CASETGQYTGELFF	TGCGCCTCTGAGACGGGACAGTACACCGGGGAGCTGTTTTTT
-	TRBV7-8	many	TRBJ1-1	CASSPSLTEAFF	TGTGCCAGCAGCCCATCCCTAACTGAAGCTTTCTTT
-	TRBV5-1	-	TRBJ2-5	CASSLYETQYF	TGCGCCAGCAGCTTGTATGAGACCCAGTACTTC
-	TRBV24-1	few	TRBJ2-3	CATSDSDSLLGTQYF	TGTGCCACCAGTGATTCGGACTCCCTTCTAGGTACGCAGTATTTT
-	TRBV27	many	TRBJ2-1	CASSLSRVQGSSYNEQFF	TGTGCCAGCAGTTTATCGAGAGTCCAGGGGAGTTCCTACAATGAGCAGTTCTTC
-	TRBV29-1	-	TRBJ1-2	CSDTYLYGYTF	TGCAGCGATACCTACCTGTATGGCTACACCTTC
TRBD2	TRBV10-1	few	TRBJ2-3	CASSASSGVDTQYF	TGCGCCAGCAGTGCAAGTAGCGGGGTCGATACGCAGTATTTT
TRBD1	TRBV28	-	TRBJ2-7	CASSSQTGNYEQYF	TGTGCCAGCAGTTCTCAGACAGGGAACTACGAGCAGTACTTC
-	TRBV12-3/TRBV12-4	few	TRBJ2-2	CASSRQRANTGELFF	TGTGCCAGCAGCCGACAGCGCGCGAACACCGGGGAGCTGTTTTTT
-	TRBV9	few	TRBJ2-1	CASSSWPDNEQFF	TGTGCCAGCAGCTCCTGGCCGGACAATGAGCAGTTCTTC
-	TRBV5-1	-	TRBJ2-3	CTSSPGPPRTDTQYF	TGCACCAGCAGCCCGGGCCCACCCCGCACAGATACGCAGTATTTT
-	TRBV5-1	many	TRBJ2-1	CASSLDRTKQFF	TGCGCCAGCAGCTTGGACAGGACAAAACAGTTCTTC
TRBD2	TRBV20-1	few	TRBJ2-7	CSARDILAGMQYF	TGCAGTGCTAGAGATATACTAGCGGGGATGCAGTACTTC
-	TRBV4-1	many	TRBJ1-6	CASSQGQRRIYNSPLHF	TGCGCCAGCAGCCAAGGACAGCGTCGAATCTATAATTCACCCCTCCACTTT
-	TRBV20-1	few	TRBJ1-4	CSASLGNEKLFF	TGCAGTGCTAGTCTAGGAAATGAAAAACTGTTTTTT
-	TRBV5-4	many	TRBJ1-6	CASTFDMEKSPLHF	TGTGCCAGCACTTTCGATATGGAAAAATCACCCCTCCACTTT
-	TRBV20-1	many	TRBJ2-3	CSARSGPDTQYF	TGCAGTGCTAGATCTGGTCCAGATACGCAGTATTTT
-	TRBV20-1	few	TRBJ2-2	CSASFRTTGELFF	TGCAGTGCTAGCTTTCGGACCACCGGGGAGCTGTTTTTT
TRBD2	TRBV11-1	-	TRBJ2-5	CASSSRGIQETQYF	TGTGCCAGCAGCTCGCGGGGGATCCAAGAGACCCAGTACTTC
TRBD1	TRBV4-1	-	TRBJ2-1	CASSQVGTGGYNEQFF	TGCGCCAGCAGCCAAGTCGGGACAGGGGGGTACAATGAGCAGTTCTTC
TRBD1	TRBV10-3	-	TRBJ1-2	CAIMATGGDYGYTF	TGTGCCATAATGGCGACAGGGGGCGACTATGGCTACACCTTC
-	TRBV28	few	TRBJ2-7	CASSLGRGAHYEQYF	TGTGCCAGCAGTTTAGGTAGGGGAGCCCACTACGAGCAGTACTTC
TRBD1	TRBV28	few	TRBJ2-7	CASSSERGQASEQYF	TGTGCCAGCAGTTCGGAGCGAGGACAGGCCTCCGAGCAGTACTTC
-	TRBV9	many	TRBJ2-7	CASSFRPDSYEQYF	TGTGCCAGCAGCTTTCGACCAGACAGCTACGAGCAGTACTTC
TRBD2	TRBV20-1	many	TRBJ2-7	CSASLMGGNEQYF	TGCAGTGCTAGTCTGATGGGAGGGAACGAGCAGTACTTC
-	TRBV20-1	-	TRBJ2-2	CSARAGVLYTGELFF	TGCAGTGCTAGGGCAGGGGTCCTCTACACCGGGGAGCTGTTTTTT
-	TRBV12-5	-	TRBJ2-6	CASGQQSSGANVLTF	TGTGCTAGTGGCCAACAGAGCTCTGGGGCCAACGTCCTGACTTTC
-	TRBV24-1	-	TRBJ2-1	CATSGGAPYNEQFF	TGTGCCACCAGTGGAGGGGCCCCCTACAATGAGCAGTTCTTC
-	TRBV5-4	many	TRBJ2-7	CASSLDLRSYEQYF	TGTGCCAGCAGCTTGGATCTCCGTTCCTACGAGCAGTACTTC
TRBD2	TRBV11-1	-	TRBJ2-1	CASSLAGKTYNEQFF	TGTGCCAGCAGCCTAGCGGGGAAGACCTACAATGAGCAGTTCTTC
-	TRBV7-6	-	TRBJ2-3	CASSSSSWPDTQYF	TGTGCCAGCAGCTCGTCGTCTTGGCCAGATACGCAGTATTTT
-	TRBV6-2/TRBV6-3	-	TRBJ2-7	CASRLPDSTYEQYF	TGTGCCAGCAGGCTCCCGGACAGTACCTACGAGCAGTACTTC
TRBD2	TRBV20-1	many	TRBJ2-1	CSARDRGGLYNEQFF	TGCAGTGCTAGAGACCGGGGGGGCCTTTACAATGAGCAGTTCTTC
-	TRBV20-1	few	TRBJ2-5	CSARGSKETQYF	TGCAGTGCTAGAGGCAGTAAAGAGACCCAGTACTTC
-	TRBV21-1	many	TRBJ1-4	CASSKARVVGKANEKLFF	TGTGCCAGCAGCAAAGCGCGGGTCGTGGGAAAAGCAAATGAAAAACTGTTTTTT
TRBD2	TRBV4-3	few	TRBJ2-5	CASRQEMAGEETQHF	TGCGCCAGCAGGCAAGAAATGGCGGGGGAGGAGACCCAGCACTTC
TRBD1	TRBV30	-	TRBJ1-1	CAWIPSRDRGRWNTEAFF	TGTGCCTGGATCCCAAGCCGGGACAGGGGGCGCTGGAACACTGAAGCTTTCTTT
-	TRBV7-2	many	TRBJ2-2	CASSLVAGAGELFF	TGTGCCAGCAGCTTAGTGGCTGGGGCCGGGGAGCTGTTTTTT
-	TRBV20-1	few	TRBJ2-5	CSAREPVRETQYF	TGCAGTGCTAGAGAGCCGGTCCGAGAGACCCAGTACTTC
TRBD1	TRBV28	-	TRBJ2-1	CASSFPRQGGNNEQFF	TGTGCCAGCAGTTTCCCGCGACAGGGGGGAAACAATGAGCAGTTCTTC